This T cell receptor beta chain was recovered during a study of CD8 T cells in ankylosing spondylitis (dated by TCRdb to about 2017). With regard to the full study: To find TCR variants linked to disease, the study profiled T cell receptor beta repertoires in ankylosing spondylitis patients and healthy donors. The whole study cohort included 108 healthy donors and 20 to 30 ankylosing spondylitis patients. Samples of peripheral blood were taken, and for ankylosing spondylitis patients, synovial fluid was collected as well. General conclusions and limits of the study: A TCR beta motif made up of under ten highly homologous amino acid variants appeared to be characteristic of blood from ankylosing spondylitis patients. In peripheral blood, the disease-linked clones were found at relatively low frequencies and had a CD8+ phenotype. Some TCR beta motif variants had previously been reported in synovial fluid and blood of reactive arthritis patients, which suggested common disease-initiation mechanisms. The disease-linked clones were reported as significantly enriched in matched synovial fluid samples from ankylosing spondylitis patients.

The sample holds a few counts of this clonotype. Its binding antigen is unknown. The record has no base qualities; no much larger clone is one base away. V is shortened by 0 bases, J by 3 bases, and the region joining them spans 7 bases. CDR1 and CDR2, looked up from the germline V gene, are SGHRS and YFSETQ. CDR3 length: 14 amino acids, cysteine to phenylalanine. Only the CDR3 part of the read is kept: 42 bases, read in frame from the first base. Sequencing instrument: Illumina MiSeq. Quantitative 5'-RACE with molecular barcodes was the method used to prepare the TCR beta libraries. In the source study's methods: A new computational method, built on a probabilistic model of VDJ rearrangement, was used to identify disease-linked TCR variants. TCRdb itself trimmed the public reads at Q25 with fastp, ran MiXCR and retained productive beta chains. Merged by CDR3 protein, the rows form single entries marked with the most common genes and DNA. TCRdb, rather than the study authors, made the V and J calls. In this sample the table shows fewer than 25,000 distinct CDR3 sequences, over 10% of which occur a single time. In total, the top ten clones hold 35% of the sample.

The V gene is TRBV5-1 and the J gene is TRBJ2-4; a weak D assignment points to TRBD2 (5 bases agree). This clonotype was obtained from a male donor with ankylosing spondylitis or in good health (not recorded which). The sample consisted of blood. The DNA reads TGCGCCAGCAGCTTGGGAGGGAACAAAAACATTCAGTACTTC. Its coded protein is CASSLGGNKNIQYF.